These T cell receptor beta chains were read from a single sample in a study of blood T cell repertoires in COVID-19. The table came from immunoSEQ multiplex PCR; TCRdb's copy has only in-frame clones and leaves some out. Of 150,000 to 200,000 clones listed, 70% to 85% were seen once; the top ten hold approximately 4.7%. The source material was PBMCs or T cells enriched from blood (not recorded which). All receptors come from a woman aged 55-70 years with acute COVID-19. Each CDR3 is given without its conserved first and last residue.

j_call,v_call,cdr3_aa
TRBJ1-1,TRBV9,ASGQGIENTEAF
TRBJ1-5,TRBV4-3,ASSPGTSDSNQPQH
TRBJ1-1,TRBV6-5,ASSYLLQGVDTEAF
TRBJ2-3,TRBV7-2,ASSSTSDTQY
TRBJ2-3,TRBV25-1,ASSRGDTQY
TRBJ2-2,TRBV5-1,ASSWALTGELF
TRBJ1-5,TRBV5-5,ASSFNRGTDPQPQH
TRBJ2-3,TRBV29-1,SVEESTGRVADTQY
TRBJ2-4,TRBV11-2,ASSLGPVDIQY
TRBJ1-2,TRBV4-3,ASSQETGDYGYT
TRBJ1-2,TRBV6-5,ASSDRDVDYGYT
TRBJ2-6,TRBV19,ASSMGLAGGDSGANVLT
TRBJ1-6,TRBV28,ASSLSQGYSPLH
TRBJ1-2,TRBV5-1,ASSMAQGYGYT
TRBJ1-1,TRBV10-2,ASSAERNTEAF
TRBJ1-2,TRBV30,AWTPSWRKRKRGYT
TRBJ2-2,TRBV5-8,ASSSGLRGTGELF
TRBJ2-3,TRBV7-9,ASSPTRGRSTDTQY
TRBJ1-2,TRBV23-1,ASSHPVPGHLYGYT
TRBJ1-2,TRBV29-1,SVDLGLWQGEDGYT
TRBJ2-1,TRBV3-1/TRBV3-2,ASSHSGLSYNEQF
TRBJ1-2,TRBV27,ASSLSIGGGYT
TRBJ2-1,TRBV24-1,ATSDPPRNEQF
TRBJ1-2,TRBV3-1/TRBV3-2,ASGPSQGYGYT
TRBJ2-1,TRBV11-2,ASSFGTGTYNEQF
TRBJ1-4,TRBV19,ASRGQGDEKLF
TRBJ1-2,TRBV29-1,SAWHTGGYGYT
TRBJ1-1,TRBV3-1/TRBV3-2,ASSQARNEAF
TRBJ2-3,TRBV7-6,ASSMTGGKGDTQY
TRBJ1-3,TRBV4-3,ASSQEEAASGNTIY
TRBJ2-1,TRBV5-1,ASSFDGGSYNEQF
TRBJ1-1,TRBV6-5,ASSPGQTNTEAF
TRBJ1-5,TRBV24-1,ATSDSTPGNQPQH
TRBJ2-2,TRBV10-3,AISVGGSGGELF
TRBJ2-1,TRBV7-2,ASRPLAGGYNEQF
TRBJ1-1,TRBV24-1,ATSDGGPAAF
TRBJ2-7,TRBV2,ASPTSLLSEQY
TRBJ1-2,TRBV7-8,ASSRTRDRSNYGYT
TRBJ2-7,TRBV4-3,ASSQGLAGTVEQY
TRBJ2-1,TRBV6-2/TRBV6-3,ASSYAGYEQF